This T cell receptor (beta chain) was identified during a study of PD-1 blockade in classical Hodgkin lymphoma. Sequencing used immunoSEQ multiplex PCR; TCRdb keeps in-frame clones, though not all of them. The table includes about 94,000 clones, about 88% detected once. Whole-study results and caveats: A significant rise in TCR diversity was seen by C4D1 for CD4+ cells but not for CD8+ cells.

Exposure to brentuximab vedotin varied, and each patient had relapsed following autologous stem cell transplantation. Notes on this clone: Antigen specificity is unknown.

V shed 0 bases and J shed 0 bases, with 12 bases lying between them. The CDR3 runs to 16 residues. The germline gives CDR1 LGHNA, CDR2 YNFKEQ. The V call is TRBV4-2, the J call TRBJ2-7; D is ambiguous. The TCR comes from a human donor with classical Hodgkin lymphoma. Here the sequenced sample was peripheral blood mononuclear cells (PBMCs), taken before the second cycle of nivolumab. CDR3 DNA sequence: TGTGCCAGCAGCCAAGATTTCGCTCCCAGCTCCTACGAGCAGTACTTC. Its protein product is CASSQDFAPSSYEQYF.